The T cell receptor (beta chain) described here comes from a study of blood T cell repertoires in COVID-19. Per the authors' pipeline: Amplification from reference gene primers served as the basis for estimated nucleated cell counts. Libraries were prepared by immunoSEQ multiplex PCR; TCRdb keeps only in-frame clonotypes and omits some of them. The V and J calls and clone size are taken from that table; D and trimming were inferred from the DNA. This table has a few hundred thousand clones, 88% appearing once. V lost 3 bases to trimming and J lost 1 base, with 10 bases between them. Germline CDR1 is LNHDA and CDR2 is SQIVND (reference sequence). There are 15 residues in the CDR3. Participant age was roughly 18 to 95 years, and participants resided in 24 US areas. This clone was counted a few times.

The receptor's source is a woman aged 55 to 70 in a cohort exposed to, infected with or recovered from COVID-19 (not recorded which). Sequenced sample: PBMCs or T cells enriched from blood (not recorded which). The V and J genes are TRBV19 and TRBJ1-5; D ambiguous. DNA of the CDR3: TGTGCCAGTAGTATTAGGAGGGAAAGCAATCAGCCCCAGCATTTT. Its translation: CASSIRRESNQPQHF. Based on the CDR3 plus reference TRBV19 and TRBJ1-5, the full variable domain is DGGITQSPKYLFRKEGQNVTLSCEQNLNHDAMYWYRQDPGQGLRLIYYSQIVNDFQKGDIAEGYSVSREKKESFPLTVTSAQKNPTAFYLCASSIRRESNQPQHFGDGTRLSIL.